This T cell receptor beta chain derives from a study of T cells in women clearing cervical HPV infection. As for the study in general: Cases were women with histologically confirmed HPV16-related CIN3 or worse, including 2 invasive cancers.

Profiled with immunoSEQ multiplex PCR; TCRdb holds only in-frame clones, not every one. This table lists 30,000 to 35,000 clones. General observations from the study: Richness plus V gene abundances separated cases from controls with AUC approximately 0.78. TRBV6-7 relative abundance averaged roughly 0.099% in cases and 0.15% to 0.2% in controls.

This CDR3 has 13 residues. V lost 4 bases and J lost 6, with 12 bases in between. The germline CDR1 and CDR2 sequences are SGHNT and YYREEE (reference sequence). Of note for this clone: The antigen is undetermined. Coverage ceases 3 residues before the CDR3 finishes, and the germline J gene fills in the end.

Input material: blood buffy coat. This sequence originates from a woman between 18 and 69 years old with a cervical HPV16 infection that either progressed to CIN3+ or cleared (not recorded which). The V and J genes are TRBV5-4 and TRBJ2-3, with D unresolved. The sequenced part of the CDR3 DNA is TGTGCCAGCAGCCCAACCCCCGCGGATACG. It yields the protein CASSPTPADT. The complete CDR3 reads CASSPTPADTQYF.